Listed below are T cell receptor beta chains from one sample, sequenced in a study of blood T cell repertoires in COVID-19. Using immunoSEQ multiplex PCR, the repertoire was profiled, and TCRdb retains in-frame clones only, with some absent. The sample records 69,000 or so clones, around 83% being singletons. Material: peripheral blood. Receptor source: a woman of 80 years or more with acute or convalescent COVID-19. CDR3s include the opening cysteine and the closing phenylalanine or tryptophan. The D gene is left open where the match is weak. Some rows have no size entry. The others give once, few or many, or a class for an expanded clone.

size	V	D	length	J	CDR3	DNA
-	TRBV5-4	TRBD1	15	TRBJ1-1	CASRFQQGARTEAFF	TGTGCCAGCAGGTTCCAGCAGGGGGCGCGCACTGAAGCTTTCTTT
-	TRBV7-6	-	18	TRBJ2-3	CASSPRVGGALSTDTQYF	TGTGCCAGCAGCCCCCGGGTTGGCGGCGCCCTGAGCACAGATACGCAGTATTTT
-	TRBV7-9	TRBD1	16	TRBJ1-1	CASSLDVGQGSTEAFF	TGTGCCAGCAGCTTAGATGTGGGACAGGGGAGCACTGAAGCTTTCTTT
-	TRBV11-3	-	13	TRBJ2-7	CASSLDALGGQYF	TGTGCCAGCAGCTTAGACGCCCTAGGGGGGCAGTACTTC
-	TRBV9	-	16	TRBJ2-2	CASSPRTAANTGELFF	TGTGCCAGCAGCCCCCGGACAGCTGCGAATACCGGGGAGCTGTTTTTT
-	TRBV9	TRBD1	16	TRBJ2-5	CASSQLLDRGLETQYF	TGTGCCAGCAGCCAACTCCTGGACAGGGGGTTAGAGACCCAGTACTTC
-	TRBV6-5	TRBD1	14	TRBJ1-1	CASRRDSPGTEAFF	TGTGCCAGCAGACGGGACAGCCCGGGCACTGAAGCTTTCTTT
-	TRBV12-3/TRBV12-4	TRBD1	12	TRBJ2-7	CASSFYRGNQYF	TGTGCCAGCAGTTTTTACAGGGGCAATCAGTACTTC
once	TRBV6-2/TRBV6-3	-	14	TRBJ2-5	CASSLRLGQETQYF	TGTGCCAGCAGCCTCCGACTAGGACAAGAGACCCAGTACTTC
-	TRBV6-6	TRBD1	15	TRBJ1-6	CASRTDRVNNSPLHF	TGTGCCAGCAGGACCGACAGGGTCAATAATTCACCCCTCCACTTT
-	TRBV10-2	TRBD1	14	TRBJ2-7	CASSDLGTGYEQYF	TGCGCCAGCAGTGATCTAGGGACAGGATACGAGCAGTACTTC
-	TRBV14	TRBD1	15	TRBJ1-6	CASSRWDSDGSPLHF	TGTGCCAGCAGCCGATGGGACAGCGATGGTTCACCCCTCCACTTT
-	TRBV7-9	-	15	TRBJ1-1	CASSLGWGQDTEAFF	TGTGCCAGCAGCTTAGGGTGGGGGCAGGACACTGAAGCTTTCTTT
-	TRBV5-5	-	14	TRBJ2-2	CASRIQGNTGELFF	TGTGCCAGCAGGATCCAGGGGAACACCGGGGAGCTGTTTTTT
-	TRBV3-1/TRBV3-2	TRBD1	15	TRBJ1-3	CASSQATGFGNTIYF	TGTGCCAGCAGCCAAGCGACAGGGTTCGGAAACACCATATATTTT
few	TRBV5-1	TRBD2	16	TRBJ2-5	CASTPRTSGEQETQYF	TGCGCCAGCACCCCCCGGACTAGCGGGGAACAAGAGACCCAGTACTTC
-	TRBV29-1	TRBD1	16	TRBJ1-1	CSVDFLLGQGSRLTFF	TGCAGCGTTGATTTCCTCTTGGGACAGGGGTCGAGGTTGACTTTCTTT
few	TRBV11-2	TRBD2	16	TRBJ2-5	CASSLVSGGSRETQYF	TGTGCCAGCAGCTTAGTTAGCGGGGGGTCTCGGGAGACCCAGTACTTC
few	TRBV27	TRBD1	16	TRBJ1-4	CASRPYTGAVNEKLFF	TGTGCCAGCAGACCCTACACAGGGGCGGTTAATGAAAAACTGTTTTTT
once	TRBV25-1	TRBD2	16	TRBJ2-1	CASSELAGGSYNEQFF	TGTGCCAGCAGTGAATTAGCGGGGGGTTCGTACAATGAGCAGTTCTTC
once	TRBV5-8	TRBD1	16	TRBJ1-4	CASSLLGQGGNEKLFF	TGTGCCAGCAGCTTGCTCGGACAGGGTGGGAATGAAAAACTGTTTTTT
-	TRBV5-5	-	12	TRBJ2-1	CASSLVSEEQFF	TGTGCCAGCAGCTTGGTTTCCGAGGAGCAGTTCTTC
few	TRBV10-1	TRBD1	18	TRBJ2-7	CASSELPGQGGLRNEQYF	TGCGCCAGCAGTGAACTCCCGGGACAGGGGGGTCTACGGAACGAGCAGTACTTC
-	TRBV4-1	TRBD1	17	TRBJ1-2	CASSHRLRDRGTYGYTF	TGCGCCAGCAGCCACCGATTGCGGGACAGGGGAACCTATGGCTACACCTTC
few	TRBV5-1	TRBD1	17	TRBJ1-6	CASSLQGALGYNSPLHF	TGCGCCAGCAGCTTGCAGGGGGCGCTGGGATATAATTCACCCCTCCACTTT
many	TRBV11-3	-	16	TRBJ2-2	CASSSRREFGSGELFF	TGTGCCAGCAGCTCTAGGCGGGAATTTGGGTCCGGGGAGCTGTTTTTT
-	TRBV19	-	14	TRBJ2-7	CASSILEGGYEQYF	TGTGCCAGTAGTATTCTTGAGGGAGGCTACGAGCAGTACTTC
-	TRBV6-5	-	11	TRBJ1-1	CASLGGSEAFF	TGTGCCAGCCTCGGGGGGAGTGAAGCTTTCTTT
-	TRBV7-6	TRBD1	16	TRBJ2-1	CASSLARRQGAHEQFF	TGTGCCAGCAGCTTAGCTCGACGGCAGGGGGCTCATGAGCAGTTCTTC
-	TRBV7-8	TRBD2	17	TRBJ2-3	CASSRRRLADHTDTQYF	TGTGCCAGCAGCCGCCGCCGACTAGCGGATCACACAGATACGCAGTATTTT
-	TRBV10-2	-	15	TRBJ1-5	CASRGGLDDNQPQHF	TGCGCCAGCAGGGGAGGGTTGGACGACAATCAGCCCCAGCATTTT
-	TRBV30	TRBD1	13	TRBJ2-5	CATRDRGLETQYF	TGTGCCACCCGGGACAGGGGTTTGGAGACCCAGTACTTC
-	TRBV6-2/TRBV6-3	TRBD2	17	TRBJ2-5	CASSYGGLGSGQETQYF	TGTGCCAGCAGTTACGGCGGTTTGGGTAGCGGGCAAGAGACCCAGTACTTC
-	TRBV15	-	13	TRBJ2-7	CATSSGASYEQYF	TGTGCCACCAGCTCGGGAGCTTCCTACGAGCAGTACTTC
few	TRBV2	-	13	TRBJ2-7	CASRPRAGYEQYF	TGTGCCAGCAGACCGCGGGCAGGCTACGAGCAGTACTTC
-	TRBV11-3	TRBD2	15	TRBJ2-1	CASSLRGGSYNEQFF	TGTGCCAGCAGCTTACGGGGGGGCTCCTACAATGAGCAGTTCTTC
-	TRBV5-1	-	11	TRBJ1-2	CASGADYGYTF	TGCGCCAGCGGGGCGGACTATGGCTACACCTTC
-	TRBV5-5	TRBD1	15	TRBJ2-7	CASSPNRGSLYEQYF	TGTGCCAGCAGCCCGAACAGGGGTAGTTTGTACGAGCAGTACTTC
-	TRBV19	-	12	TRBJ1-2	CASKDGSYGYTF	TGTGCCAGTAAGGACGGGAGTTATGGCTACACCTTC
-	TRBV6-5	TRBD1	15	TRBJ1-6	CASGGQGLYNSPLHF	TGTGCCAGCGGGGGACAGGGACTCTATAATTCACCCCTCCACTTT
-	TRBV6-5	TRBD2	14	TRBJ2-7	CASSRQAGGYEQYF	TGTGCCAGCAGTAGACAGGCGGGGGGCTACGAGCAGTACTTC
-	TRBV9	TRBD1	14	TRBJ1-1	CASSAQTGDTEAFF	TGTGCCAGCAGCGCACAGACAGGGGACACTGAAGCTTTCTTT
-	TRBV15	TRBD1	17	TRBJ2-2	CATSREGTGPNTGELFF	TGTGCCACCAGCAGAGAAGGGACAGGGCCAAACACCGGGGAGCTGTTTTTT
-	TRBV10-1	-	14	TRBJ1-2	CASSDGSGNYGYTF	TGCGCCAGCAGTGATGGGAGTGGAAACTATGGCTACACCTTC
-	TRBV12-3/TRBV12-4	TRBD1	13	TRBJ1-5	CASSPTGNQPQHF	TGTGCCAGCAGTCCGACAGGGAATCAGCCCCAGCATTTT
-	TRBV9	-	15	TRBJ2-2	CASSVVGTNTGELFF	TGTGCCAGCAGCGTAGTAGGGACAAACACCGGGGAGCTGTTTTTT
-	TRBV6-1	TRBD2	17	TRBJ2-7	CASSEAGLAGPNYEQYF	TGTGCCAGCAGTGAAGCGGGGCTAGCGGGGCCAAACTACGAGCAGTACTTC
-	TRBV6-5	-	15	TRBJ2-5	CASSLAGTRGETQYF	TGTGCCAGCAGCCTAGCCGGGACAAGGGGGGAGACCCAGTACTTC
-	TRBV5-5	-	15	TRBJ1-5	CASSVYRDSNQPQHF	TGTGCCAGCAGCGTCTACAGGGATAGCAATCAGCCCCAGCATTTT
-	TRBV7-9	-	13	TRBJ2-1	CASSLDQGFVQFF	TGTGCCAGCAGCTTGGACCAGGGTTTTGTGCAGTTCTTC
-	TRBV30	TRBD1	13	TRBJ1-2	CAWSAGQNYGYTF	TGTGCCTGGAGCGCGGGACAGAACTATGGCTACACCTTC
-	TRBV7-3	TRBD1	16	TRBJ2-5	CASSSRSGTGQETQYF	TGTGCCAGCAGCTCGAGGTCCGGGACAGGGCAAGAGACCCAGTACTTC
-	TRBV5-4	-	12	TRBJ2-7	CASSLPGYEQYF	TGTGCCAGCAGCTTGCCAGGCTACGAGCAGTACTTC
-	TRBV4-1	TRBD2	13	TRBJ2-5	CASGRGVQETQYF	TGCGCCAGCGGGCGGGGGGTCCAAGAGACCCAGTACTTC